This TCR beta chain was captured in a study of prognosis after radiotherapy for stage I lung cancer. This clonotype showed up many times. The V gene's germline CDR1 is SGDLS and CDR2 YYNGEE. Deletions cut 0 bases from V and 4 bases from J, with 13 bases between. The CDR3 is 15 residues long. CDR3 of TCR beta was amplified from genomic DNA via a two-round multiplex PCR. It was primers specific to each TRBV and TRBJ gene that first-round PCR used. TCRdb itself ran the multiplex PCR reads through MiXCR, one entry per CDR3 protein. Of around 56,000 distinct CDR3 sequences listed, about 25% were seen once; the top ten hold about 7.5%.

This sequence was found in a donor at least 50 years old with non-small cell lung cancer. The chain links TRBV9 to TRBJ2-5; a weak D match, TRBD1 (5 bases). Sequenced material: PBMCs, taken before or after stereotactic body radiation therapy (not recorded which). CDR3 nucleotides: TGTGCCAGCAGCGTAGGGCCGGAAAGGGGAGAGACCCAGTACTTC. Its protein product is CASSVGPERGETQYF.